The subject of this entry is one TCR beta chain. Per the original data handling: Filtering was not the same, since immunoSEQ gave junction-only sequences without quality scores. Here immunoSEQ multiplex PCR was the method, and the copy in TCRdb shows in-frame clones only, minus some. V, J and clone size derive from that table, while D and trimming were established from the DNA sequence. The table has roughly 1.5 million clones, approximately 98% seen once. The data derive from a study of shared clonotypes between healthy human individuals. This clonotype was sampled from a man aged 25-45 years in good health. What was sequenced was naive CD4+ T cells sorted from blood. The sample's subset: CD45RA+ positively selected.

As DNA, the CDR3 is TGTGCCAGCAGCTATGGGACAGCCCAAGAGACCCAGTACTTC. Translated, it gives CASSYGTAQETQYF. The J gene is TRBJ2-5, the V gene TRBV7-9; TRBD1 matches at 7 bases. The CDR3 has 14 residues. Trimming took 4 bases from V and 1 from J; bases not matched to a gene: 3. Germline V gene sequence: CDR1 SEHNR, CDR2 FQNEAQ (reference sequence).